These 28 T cell receptor beta chains share one sample of origin, sequenced in a study of T cell repertoires in cytomegalovirus infection. Their antigens remain unidentified. TCRdb passed the reads through MiXCR, listing each CDR3 protein once. The sample comprises 450,000 to 600,000 distinct CDR3 sequences, under 45% of which are singletons, and 43% rests with the top ten. Sequenced here: cultured PBMCs, sampled from culture after CMV antigen stimulation. The receptor source for this set is a human donor in good health (CMV status not recorded). Some clones in this sample may be carry-over from other donors' samples.

The chain couples TRBV5-4 to TRBJ2-3, with unresolved D. This CDR3 is 15 amino acids long. Trimming pared 0 bases from V and 4 bases from J, leaving 12 bases between. Per germline, CDR1 SGHNT and CDR2 YYREEE (reference sequence). Here the CDR3 DNA reads TGTGCCAGCAGCTTGGCCCCTAAGGGCGCAGATACGCAGTATTTT. The encoded protein is CASSLAPKGADTQYF.

The chain combines TRBV6-8 with TRBJ1-1; 7 bases agree with TRBD1. The CDR3 is 15 amino acids. V was pared by 2 bases and J by 0 bases, with 3 bases of the junction left unmatched. Germline assignment: CDR1 MNHGY and CDR2 SAAAGT. In nucleotides, the CDR3 is TGTGCCAGCAGTTACAGGGGGCTCATGAACACTGAAGCTTTCTTT. Translating it yields CASSYRGLMNTEAFF.

The chain recombines TRBV2 with TRBJ2-7, with D perhaps TRBD1 (6 bases). Germline CDR1 reads SNHLY; CDR2 reads FYNNEI. The CDR3 has 14 amino acids. Deletions cut 8 bases from V and 2 bases from J, with 16 bases between. The CDR3 protein is CASLRQQGPYEQYF. In DNA form, the CDR3 reads TGTGCCAGCCTGCGTCAACAGGGCCCCTACGAGCAGTACTTC.

V gene TRBV7-2 combines with J gene TRBJ2-5, with 12 bases matching TRBD2. This CDR3 comprises 15 residues. The J segment lost 6 bases and the V segment lost 5 bases, leaving 7 bases of the junction unmatched. Germline assignment: CDR1 SGHTA and CDR2 FQGNSA. CDR3 in DNA: TGTGCCAGCAGCGCCCCTAGCGGGGGGGCAAAGACCCAGTACTTC. It codes for CASSAPSGGAKTQYF.

Comments on this clonotype: Because the CDR3's place on the DNA is in doubt, the DNA is left out and the CDR3 is given as listed by TCRdb. The rearrangement uses TRBV29-1 and TRBJ2-1; TRBD2, the table's D call, was not compared with the DNA. Inclusive of both ends, the CDR3 amounts to 11 amino acids. CDR1 SQVTM and CDR2 ANQGSEA come from the germline V gene. The CDR3 is CSVAVGARRFF.

In nucleotides, the CDR3 is TGTGCCAGCAGTTCCTCGACGGTCGGCACGCAGTATTTT. This encodes CASSSSTVGTQYF. V usage is TRBV27 and J usage is TRBJ2-3; no reliable D call. Trimming left V 4 bases short and J 9 bases short, with 14 bases between. Germline V CDR1 and CDR2: MNHEY, SMNVEV (reference sequence). There are 13 residues in the CDR3.

J is TRBJ1-2 and V is TRBV7-2; no clear D gene. V dropped 5 bases and J dropped 4 bases, with 14 bases sitting between them. Germline V gene lookup returns CDR1 SGHTA and CDR2 FQGNSA. The CDR3 runs 14 residues. CDR3 DNA: TGTGCCAGCAGCAACCGGGTCCCCCGCTATGGCTACACCTTC. It is translated as CASSNRVPRYGYTF.

This clonotype was observed a handful of times. The genes are TRBV5-4 and TRBJ2-7; 7 nucleotides match TRBD1. Germline V gene sequence: CDR1 SGHNT, CDR2 YYREEE (reference sequence). V gave up 4 bases and J gave up 3 bases; unmatched junction bases: 4. There are 13 residues in the CDR3. CDR3: CASSGGQNYEQYF. The CDR3, as DNA: TGTGCCAGCAGCGGGGGACAGAACTACGAGCAGTACTTC.

The chain links TRBV4-3 to TRBJ2-7; D is perhaps TRBD1 or TRBD2 (5 bases each). V lost 0 bases and J lost 3, with 9 bases in between. CDR1 and CDR2 (germline): LGHNA, YSLEER. The CDR3 runs 14 residues. In DNA form, the CDR3 reads TGCGCCAGCAGCCAAGATGAGGGGTTCTACGAGCAGTACTTC. Translated, it gives CASSQDEGFYEQYF.

This chain links TRBV2 with TRBJ2-7; unclear D gene. CDR3 length equals 11 residues. From germline, CDR1 is SNHLY and CDR2 FYNNEI. Trimming shortened V by 11 bases and J by 3 bases, and 11 bases separated the two germline ends. The CDR3 is CASSMYYEQYF. The CDR3 region has the DNA TGTGCCTCATCAATGTACTACGAGCAGTACTTC. The variable domain in full, with the rest retrieved from reference TRBV2 and TRBJ2-7, is EPEVTQTPSHQVTQMGQEVILRCVPISNHLYFYWYRQILGQKVEFLVSFYNNEISEKSEIFDDQFSVERPDGSNFTLKIRSTKLEDSAMYFCASSMYYEQYFGPGTRLTVT.

J is TRBJ2-6 and V is TRBV7-8; D unresolved. Trimming shortened V by 4 bases and J by 0 bases, and 19 bases separated the two germline ends. CDR1 and CDR2 (germline): SGHVS, FQNEAQ. The CDR3 loop spans 19 amino acids. CDR3 bases: TGTGCCAGCAGCTCTTCTGCCGCCTACATAAGCTCTGGGGCCAACGTCCTGACTTTC. Translation: CASSSSAAYISSGANVLTF.

This rearrangement joins TRBV20-1 to TRBJ2-1; the D is unclear. Germline V lookup: CDR1 DFQATT, CDR2 SNEGSKA (reference sequence). This CDR3 is built from 16 residues. Between the trimmed V and J ends, which lost 1 base and 6 bases, there was a span of 19 bases. The CDR3 bases are TGCAGTGCTAGAGGGAGACCGGCAGATATGACCAATGAGCAGTTCTTC. Encoded protein: CSARGRPADMTNEQFF.

The chain uses TRBV6-8 and TRBJ2-1, with a weak D call TRBD2 (5 bases). CDR1 is MNHGY, CDR2 SAAAGT, per germline. The V end was cut by 7 bases, the J end by 7 bases, with 14 bases between. The CDR3 length is 13 residues. The CDR3 nucleotides read TGTGCCAGCATCAGCGGCCCTTGGAATGAGCAGTTCTTC. Protein: CASISGPWNEQFF.

The chain links TRBV5-1 to TRBJ2-1, with D maybe TRBD2 (5 bases). V lost 4 bases to trimming and J lost 3 bases, with 11 bases between them. Germline V gives CDR1 SGHRS, CDR2 YFSETQ. The CDR3 extends over 14 amino acids. CDR3 DNA: TGCGCCAGCAGCGGTGGGGAGATCTACAATGAGCAGTTCTTC. Translated: CASSGGEIYNEQFF.

This clonotype showed up just a few times. One junction end disagrees with the germline gene, perhaps due to a read error. V is TRBV7-2 and J is TRBJ2-1, with 10 bases identical to TRBD2. This CDR3 contains 18 residues. CDR1 is SGHTA and CDR2 is FQGNSA in the germline V gene. CDR3: CASSSTQAGGPSYNGQFF. In nucleotides, the CDR3 is TGTGCCAGCAGCAGTACCCAAGCGGGAGGGCCATCCTACAATGGGCAGTTCTTC.

Only a few counts were recorded for this clonotype. The V gene is TRBV7-9, the J gene TRBJ1-6; no definite D call. Per germline, CDR1 SEHNR and CDR2 FQNEAQ (reference sequence). The CDR3 extends over 17 amino acids. Trimming took off 5 bases at V and 9 bases at J, with 23 bases between the two ends. The CDR3 DNA reads as TGTGCCAGCAGCCACCCCCCCGGGCAGTTATCTTTTTCACCCCTCCACTTT. It specifies CASSHPPGQLSFSPLHF.

This clonotype was recorded a few times. V and J are TRBV7-9 and TRBJ2-7, with 8 bases aligning to TRBD2. The CDR3 has 14 amino acids. The J segment lost 5 bases and the V segment lost 4 bases, leaving 7 bases of the junction unmatched. Germline V gene lookup returns CDR1 SEHNR and CDR2 FQNEAQ (reference sequence). The CDR3 sequence: CASSSGTSFHEQYF. Here the CDR3 DNA reads TGTGCCAGCAGCTCAGGGACTAGTTTCCACGAGCAGTACTTC.

This rearrangement joins TRBV6-1 to TRBJ2-1; 9 nucleotides line up with TRBD2. The CDR3 has 13 amino acids. V shed 6 bases, J shed 9 bases, and the junction held 6 bases outside the gene matches. Germline CDR1 and CDR2: MNHNS and SASEGT. The CDR3 nucleotides read TGTGCCAGCAGGAGCGGGGGGCTGGGTGAGCAGTTCTTC. Translating gives CASRSGGLGEQFF.

The chain has TRBV6-9 and TRBJ2-1; D is perhaps TRBD2 (6 bases). V lost 4 bases to trimming and J lost 3 bases, with 25 bases between them. The germline V gene encodes CDR1 MNHGY and CDR2 SVAAGI. The CDR3 spans 19 residues. The CDR3 reads CASSSTPLDYKAVYNEQFF. The CDR3 DNA reads as TGTGCCAGCAGTTCCACTCCCTTGGACTACAAGGCTGTCTACAATGAGCAGTTCTTC.

In this sample, this clonotype turned up once. The rearrangement links TRBV7-2 to TRBJ1-6, with D hard to call. V lost 5 bases to trimming and J lost 7 bases, with 18 bases between them. The CDR3 length is 16 residues. Germline V gene lookup returns CDR1 SGHTA and CDR2 FQGNSA. In DNA, the CDR3 is TGTGCCAGCAGCAACAGAAGGGATAGGGCCAATTCACCCCTCCACTTT. This sequence encodes CASSNRRDRANSPLHF.

This chain joins TRBV6-5 and TRBJ1-6; 7 nucleotides agree with TRBD1. This CDR3 has 15 amino acids. The germline gives CDR1 MNHEY, CDR2 SVGAGI. After removal of 5 bases from V and 9 bases from J, the junction contained 10 bases not matched to a gene. The CDR3 sequence: CASSRQGRAGSPLHF. CDR3 in DNA: TGTGCCAGCAGTAGACAGGGTCGGGCGGGTTCACCCCTCCACTTT.

This clonotype was detected many times. This rearrangement joins TRBV7-2 to TRBJ2-1; weak D call: TRBD2 (7 bases). The V gene's germline CDR1 is SGHTA and CDR2 FQGNSA. V gave up 1 base and J gave up 6 bases, with 10 bases separating them. CDR3 size: 14 residues. The CDR3 protein is CASSLGGGGNEQFF. CDR3 in DNA: TGTGCCAGCAGCTTAGGAGGGGGGGGCAATGAGCAGTTCTTC.

This clonotype was recorded at least ten times. CDR3 amino acids: CASSLRGITEAFF. CDR3 coding DNA: TGTGCCAGCAGCTTGAGGGGAATCACTGAAGCTTTCTTT. The chain combines TRBV7-2 with TRBJ1-1, with a tentative D call TRBD1 (5 bases). V lost 3 bases, J lost 4 bases, and 9 bases lay in between. Germline CDR1 is SGHTA and CDR2 is FQGNSA. There are 13 residues in the CDR3.

The chain employs TRBV27 and TRBJ1-5; D gene ambiguous. The V gene lost 3 bases and the J gene lost 4 bases, with 7 bases spanning the gap. CDR1 and CDR2 (germline): MNHEY, SMNVEV (reference sequence). The CDR3 covers 13 residues. CDR3 sequence: CASSFMWNQPQHF. In DNA form, the CDR3 reads TGTGCCAGCAGTTTTATGTGGAATCAGCCCCAGCATTTT.

The chain recombines TRBV7-9 with TRBJ1-1, with TRBD1 as a possible D gene (6 bases). The germline gives CDR1 SEHNR, CDR2 FQNEAQ (reference sequence). V shed 2 bases and J shed 1 base, with 11 bases lying between them. This CDR3 comprises 15 residues. The CDR3: CASSLKGEGNTEAFF. The CDR3 DNA reads TGTGCCAGCAGCTTAAAGGGGGAGGGGAACACTGAAGCTTTCTTT.

V and J are TRBV5-4 and TRBJ2-3; 13 nucleotides agree with TRBD2. Germline CDR1 is SGHNT and CDR2 is YYREEE (reference sequence). The V segment lost 6 bases and the J segment 0 bases; nucleotides outside the gene matches: 10. The length of the CDR3 is 18 residues. The CDR3 sequence is CASTPRTSGRPSTDTQYF. CDR3 nucleotides: TGTGCCAGCACCCCCCGGACTAGCGGGAGACCTAGCACAGATACGCAGTATTTT.

This clonotype appeared a few times. The chain carries TRBV7-2 and TRBJ1-2; no firm D call. Trimming stripped 6 bases from V and 6 bases from J, with 11 bases between. Germline CDR1 is SGHTA and CDR2 is FQGNSA. This CDR3 contains 12 residues. The CDR3 sequence is CASRMFGDGYTF. The CDR3 DNA reads as TGTGCCAGCAGGATGTTCGGGGATGGCTACACCTTC.

This clonotype came up a few times. The chain employs TRBV7-9 and TRBJ1-2, with TRBD1 matching over 9 bases. The CDR3 covers 15 residues. CDR1 and CDR2 (germline): SEHNR, FQNEAQ (reference sequence). Losses at the gene ends were 4 bases for V and 8 bases for J; bases not matched to a gene: 11. CDR3 nucleotide sequence: TGTGCCAGCAGCTCACCGGGACAGGGCAAATGGGGCTACACCTTC. Translating gives CASSSPGQGKWGYTF. Full variable domain (outside the CDR3, taken from reference TRBV7-9 and TRBJ1-2): DTGVSQNPRHKITKRGQNVTFRCDPISEHNRLYWYRQTLGQGPEFLTYFQNEAQLEKSRLLSDRFSAERPKGSFSTLEIQRTEQGDSAMYLCASSSPGQGKWGYTFGSGTRLTVV.